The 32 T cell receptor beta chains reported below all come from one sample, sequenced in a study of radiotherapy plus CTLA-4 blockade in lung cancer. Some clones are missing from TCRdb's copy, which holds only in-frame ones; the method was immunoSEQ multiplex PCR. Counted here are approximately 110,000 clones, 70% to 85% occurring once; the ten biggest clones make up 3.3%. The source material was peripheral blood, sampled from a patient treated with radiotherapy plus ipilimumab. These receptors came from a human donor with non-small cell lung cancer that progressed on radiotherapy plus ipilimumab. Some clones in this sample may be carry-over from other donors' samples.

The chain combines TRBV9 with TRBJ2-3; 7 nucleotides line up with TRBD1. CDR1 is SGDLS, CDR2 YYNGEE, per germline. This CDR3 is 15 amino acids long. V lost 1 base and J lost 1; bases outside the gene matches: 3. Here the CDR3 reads CASSVITGGTDTQYF. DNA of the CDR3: TGTGCCAGCAGCGTAATTACAGGGGGCACAGATACGCAGTATTTT.

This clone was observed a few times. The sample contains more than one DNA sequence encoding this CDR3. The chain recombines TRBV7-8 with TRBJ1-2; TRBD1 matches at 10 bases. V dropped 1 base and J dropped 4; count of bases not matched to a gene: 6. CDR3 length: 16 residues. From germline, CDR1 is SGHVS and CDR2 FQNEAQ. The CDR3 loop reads CASSLGGQGNPYGYTF. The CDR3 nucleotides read TGTGCCAGCAGCTTAGGGGGACAGGGGAATCCCTATGGCTACACCTTC.

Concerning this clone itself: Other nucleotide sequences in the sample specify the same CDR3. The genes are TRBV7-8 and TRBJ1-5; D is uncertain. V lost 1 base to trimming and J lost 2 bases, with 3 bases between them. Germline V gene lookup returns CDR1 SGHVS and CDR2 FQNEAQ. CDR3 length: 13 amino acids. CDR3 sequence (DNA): TGTGCCAGCAGCTTAGGACGCAATCAGCCCCAGCATTTT. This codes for CASSLGRNQPQHF.

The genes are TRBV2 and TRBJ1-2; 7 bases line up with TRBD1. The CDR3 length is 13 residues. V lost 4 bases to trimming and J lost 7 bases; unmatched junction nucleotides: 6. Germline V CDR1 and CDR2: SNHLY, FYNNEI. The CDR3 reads CASSGTGAGGYTF. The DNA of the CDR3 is TGTGCCAGCAGTGGAACAGGGGCGGGTGGCTACACCTTC. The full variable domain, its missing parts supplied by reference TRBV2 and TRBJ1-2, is EPEVTQTPSHQVTQMGQEVILRCVPISNHLYFYWYRQILGQKVEFLVSFYNNEISEKSEIFDDQFSVERPDGSNFTLKIRSTKLEDSAMYFCASSGTGAGGYTFGSGTRLTVV.

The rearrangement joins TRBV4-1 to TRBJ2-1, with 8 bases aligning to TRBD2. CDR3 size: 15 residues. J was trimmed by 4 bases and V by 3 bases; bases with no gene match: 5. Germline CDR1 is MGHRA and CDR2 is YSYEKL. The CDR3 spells CASSHELAEYNEQFF. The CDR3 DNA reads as TGCGCCAGCAGCCACGAACTAGCGGAGTACAATGAGCAGTTCTTC.

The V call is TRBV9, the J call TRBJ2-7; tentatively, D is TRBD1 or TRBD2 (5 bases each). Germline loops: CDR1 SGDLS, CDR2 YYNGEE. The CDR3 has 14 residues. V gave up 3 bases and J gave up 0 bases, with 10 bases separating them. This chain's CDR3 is CASSGGPLSYEQYF. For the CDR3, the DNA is TGTGCCAGCAGCGGGGGACCGCTCTCCTACGAGCAGTACTTC. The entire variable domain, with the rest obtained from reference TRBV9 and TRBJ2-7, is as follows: DSGVTQTPKHLITATGQRVTLRCSPRSGDLSVYWYQQSLDQGLQFLIQYYNGEERAKGNILERFSAQQFPDLHSELNLSSLELGDSALYFCASSGGPLSYEQYFGPGTRLTVT.

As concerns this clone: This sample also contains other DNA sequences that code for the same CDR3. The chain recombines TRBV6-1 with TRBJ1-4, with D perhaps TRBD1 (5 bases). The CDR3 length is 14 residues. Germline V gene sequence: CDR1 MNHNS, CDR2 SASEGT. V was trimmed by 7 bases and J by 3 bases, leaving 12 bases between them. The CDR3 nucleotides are TGTGCCAGCACACCCAGGGCGGCTAATGAAAAACTGTTTTTT. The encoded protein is CASTPRAANEKLFF.

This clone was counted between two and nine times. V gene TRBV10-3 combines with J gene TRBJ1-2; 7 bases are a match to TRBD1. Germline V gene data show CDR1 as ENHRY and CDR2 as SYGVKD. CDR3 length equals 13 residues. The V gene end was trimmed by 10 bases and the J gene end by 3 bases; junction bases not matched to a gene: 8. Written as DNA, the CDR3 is TGTGCCACAGGGGACAGTGCCTACTATGGCTACACCTTC. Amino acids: CATGDSAYYGYTF.

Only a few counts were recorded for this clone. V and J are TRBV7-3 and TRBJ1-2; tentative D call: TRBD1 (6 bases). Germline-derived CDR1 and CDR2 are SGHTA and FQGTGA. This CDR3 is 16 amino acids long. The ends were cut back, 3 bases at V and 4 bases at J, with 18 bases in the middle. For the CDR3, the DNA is TGTGCCAGCAGCTTTTTTCGGGACAAAGGGTTCTATGGCTACACCTTC. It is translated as CASSFFRDKGFYGYTF. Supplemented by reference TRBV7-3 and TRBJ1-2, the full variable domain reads GAGVSQTPSNKVTEKGKYVELRCDPISGHTALYWYRQSLGQGPEFLIYFQGTGAADDSGLPNDRFFAVRPEGSVSTLKIQRTERGDSAVYLCASSFFRDKGFYGYTFGSGTRLTVV.

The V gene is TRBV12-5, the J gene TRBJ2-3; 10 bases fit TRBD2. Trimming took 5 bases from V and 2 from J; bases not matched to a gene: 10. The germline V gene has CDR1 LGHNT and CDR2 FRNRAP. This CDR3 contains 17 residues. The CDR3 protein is CASGKRGGPLLTDTQYF. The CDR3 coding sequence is TGTGCTAGTGGTAAGCGGGGGGGCCCCCTGCTCACAGATACGCAGTATTTT.

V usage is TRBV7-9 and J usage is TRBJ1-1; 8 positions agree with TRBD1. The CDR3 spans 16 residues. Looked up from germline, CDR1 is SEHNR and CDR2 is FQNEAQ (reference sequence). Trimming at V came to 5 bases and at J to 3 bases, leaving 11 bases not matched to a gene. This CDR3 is CASSGRQGSSHTEAFF. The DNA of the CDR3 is TGTGCCAGCAGCGGCAGACAGGGGTCGTCGCACACTGAAGCTTTCTTT.

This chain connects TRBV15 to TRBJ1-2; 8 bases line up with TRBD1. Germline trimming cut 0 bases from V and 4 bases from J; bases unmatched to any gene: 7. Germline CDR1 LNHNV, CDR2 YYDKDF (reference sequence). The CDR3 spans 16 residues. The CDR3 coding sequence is TGTGCCACCAGCAGAGAGGGCCCAGGGGGCGTCTATGGCTACACCTTC. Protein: CATSREGPGGVYGYTF.

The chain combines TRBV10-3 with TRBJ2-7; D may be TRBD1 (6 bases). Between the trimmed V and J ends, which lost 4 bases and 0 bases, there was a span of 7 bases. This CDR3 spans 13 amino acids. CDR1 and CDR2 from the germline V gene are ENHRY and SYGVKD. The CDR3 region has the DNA TGTGCCATCAGTGGGACAGCCTCCTACGAGCAGTACTTC. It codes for CAISGTASYEQYF.

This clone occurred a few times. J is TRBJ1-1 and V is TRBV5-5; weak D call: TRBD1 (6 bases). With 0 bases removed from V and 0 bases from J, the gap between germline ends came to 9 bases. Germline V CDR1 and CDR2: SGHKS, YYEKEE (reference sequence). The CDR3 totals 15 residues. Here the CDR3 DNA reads TGTGCCAGCAGCTTGGCCGGGGGCTTGAACACTGAAGCTTTCTTT. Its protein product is CASSLAGGLNTEAFF.

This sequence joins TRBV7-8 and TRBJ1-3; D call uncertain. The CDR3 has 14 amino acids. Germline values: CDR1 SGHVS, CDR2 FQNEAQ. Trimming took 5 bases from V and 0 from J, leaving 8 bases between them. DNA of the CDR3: TGTGCCAGCAGCCCCCTCGTCTCTGGAAACACCATATATTTT. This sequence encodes CASSPLVSGNTIYF.

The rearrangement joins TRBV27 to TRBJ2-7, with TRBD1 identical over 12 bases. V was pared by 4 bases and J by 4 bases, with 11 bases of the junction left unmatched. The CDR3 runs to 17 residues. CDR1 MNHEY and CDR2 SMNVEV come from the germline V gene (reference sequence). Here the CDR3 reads CASSSLGRDRGLYEQYF. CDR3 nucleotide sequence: TGTGCCAGCAGTTCCCTCGGCCGGGACAGGGGGCTTTACGAGCAGTACTTC.

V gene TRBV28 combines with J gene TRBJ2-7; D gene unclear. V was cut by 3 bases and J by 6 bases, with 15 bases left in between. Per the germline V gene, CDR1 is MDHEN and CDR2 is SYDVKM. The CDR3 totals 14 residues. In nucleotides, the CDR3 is TGTGCCAGCAGTTTGGCCCTCGGAAGGTTCGAGCAGTACTTC. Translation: CASSLALGRFEQYF.

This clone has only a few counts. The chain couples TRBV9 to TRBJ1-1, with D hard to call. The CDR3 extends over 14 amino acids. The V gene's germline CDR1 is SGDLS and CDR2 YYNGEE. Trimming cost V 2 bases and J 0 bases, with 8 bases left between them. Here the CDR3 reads CASSVTALNTEAFF. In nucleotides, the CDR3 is TGTGCCAGCAGCGTTACTGCGTTGAACACTGAAGCTTTCTTT.

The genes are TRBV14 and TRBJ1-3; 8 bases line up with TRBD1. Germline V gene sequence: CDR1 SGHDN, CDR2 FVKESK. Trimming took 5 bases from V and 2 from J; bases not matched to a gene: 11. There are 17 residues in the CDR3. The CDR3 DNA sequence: TGTGCCAGCAGCAAACGGCCGGGACAGGCTGCTGGAAACACCATATATTTT. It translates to CASSKRPGQAAGNTIYF. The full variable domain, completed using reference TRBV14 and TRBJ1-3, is EAGVTQFPSHSVIEKGQTVTLRCDPISGHDNLYWYRRVMGKEIKFLLHFVKESKQDESGMPNNRFLAERTGGTYSTLKVQPAELEDSGVYFCASSKRPGQAAGNTIYFGEGSWLTVV.

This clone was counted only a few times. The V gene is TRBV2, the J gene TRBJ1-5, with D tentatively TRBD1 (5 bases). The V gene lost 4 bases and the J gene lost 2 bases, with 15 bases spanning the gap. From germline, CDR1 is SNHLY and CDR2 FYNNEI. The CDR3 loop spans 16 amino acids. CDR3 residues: CASSGLLRGGNQPQHF. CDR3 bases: TGTGCCAGCAGTGGACTACTAAGAGGGGGCAATCAGCCCCAGCATTTT. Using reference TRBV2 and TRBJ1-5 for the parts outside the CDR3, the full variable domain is EPEVTQTPSHQVTQMGQEVILRCVPISNHLYFYWYRQILGQKVEFLVSFYNNEISEKSEIFDDQFSVERPDGSNFTLKIRSTKLEDSAMYFCASSGLLRGGNQPQHFGDGTRLSIL.

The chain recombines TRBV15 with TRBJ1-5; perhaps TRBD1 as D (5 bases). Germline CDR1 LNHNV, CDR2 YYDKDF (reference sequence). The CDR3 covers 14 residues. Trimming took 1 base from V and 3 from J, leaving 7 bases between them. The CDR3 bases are TGTGCCACCAGCAGAGGGGACGTCAATCAGCCCCAGCATTTT. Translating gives CATSRGDVNQPQHF.

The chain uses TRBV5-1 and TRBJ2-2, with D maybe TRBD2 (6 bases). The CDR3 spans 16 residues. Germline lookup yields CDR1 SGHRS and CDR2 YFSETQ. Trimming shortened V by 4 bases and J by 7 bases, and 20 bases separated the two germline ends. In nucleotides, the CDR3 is TGCGCCAGCAGCCTCTCCGGCGGGGCGTCAGGCGGGGAGCTGTTTTTT. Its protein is CASSLSGGASGGELFF. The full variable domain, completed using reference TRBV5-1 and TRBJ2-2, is KAGVTQTPRYLIKTRGQQVTLSCSPISGHRSVSWYQQTPGQGLQFLFEYFSETQRNKGNFPGRFSGRQFSNSRSEMNVSTLELGDSALYLCASSLSGGASGGELFFGEGSRLTVL.

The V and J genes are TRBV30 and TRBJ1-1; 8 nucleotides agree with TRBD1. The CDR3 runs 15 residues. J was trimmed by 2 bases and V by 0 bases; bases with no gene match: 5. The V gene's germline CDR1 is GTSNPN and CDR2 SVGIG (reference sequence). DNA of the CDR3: TGTGCCTGGAGTGTTATCGGACAGGGCAACACTGAAGCTTTCTTT. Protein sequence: CAWSVIGQGNTEAFF.

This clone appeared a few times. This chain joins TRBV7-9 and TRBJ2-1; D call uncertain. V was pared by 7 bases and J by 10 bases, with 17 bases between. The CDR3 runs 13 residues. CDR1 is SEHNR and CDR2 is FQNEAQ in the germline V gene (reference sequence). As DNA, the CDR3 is TGTGCCAGCACTCCCCCTCGCTATTTGGAGCAGTTCTTC. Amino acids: CASTPPRYLEQFF.

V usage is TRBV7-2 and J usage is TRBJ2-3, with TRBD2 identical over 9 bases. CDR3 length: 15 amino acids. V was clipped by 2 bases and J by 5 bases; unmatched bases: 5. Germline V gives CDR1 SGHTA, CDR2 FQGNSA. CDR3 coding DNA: TGTGCCAGCAGCTTACGCGGGGGGGCGGTAGATACGCAGTATTTT. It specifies CASSLRGGAVDTQYF.

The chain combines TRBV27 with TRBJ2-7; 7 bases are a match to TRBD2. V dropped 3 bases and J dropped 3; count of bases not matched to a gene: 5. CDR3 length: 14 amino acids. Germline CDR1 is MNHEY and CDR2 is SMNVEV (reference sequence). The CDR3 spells CASSFGGSRYEQYF. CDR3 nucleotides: TGTGCCAGCAGTTTCGGGGGGAGCCGCTACGAGCAGTACTTC.

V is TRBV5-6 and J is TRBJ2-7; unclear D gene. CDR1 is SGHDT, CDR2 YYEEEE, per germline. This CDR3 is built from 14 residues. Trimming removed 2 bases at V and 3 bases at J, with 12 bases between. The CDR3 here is CASSLTSLFYEQYF. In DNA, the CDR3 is TGTGCCAGCAGCTTAACATCTCTATTCTACGAGCAGTACTTC.

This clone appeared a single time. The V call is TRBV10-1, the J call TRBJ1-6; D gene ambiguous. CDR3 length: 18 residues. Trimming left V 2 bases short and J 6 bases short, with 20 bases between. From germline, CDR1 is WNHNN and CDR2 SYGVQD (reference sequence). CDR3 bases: TGCGCCAGCAGTGAGGGGGTGAGTAGGGTGCAATGTAATTCACCCCTCCACTTT. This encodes CASSEGVSRVQCNSPLHF.

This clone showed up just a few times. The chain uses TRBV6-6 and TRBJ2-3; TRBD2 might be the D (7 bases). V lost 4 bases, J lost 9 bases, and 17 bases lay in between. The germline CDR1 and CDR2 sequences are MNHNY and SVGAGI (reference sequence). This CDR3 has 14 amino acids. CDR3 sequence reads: CASSSLRGGKTQYF. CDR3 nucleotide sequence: TGTGCCAGCAGTTCCCTGAGGGGGGGAAAGACGCAGTATTTT.

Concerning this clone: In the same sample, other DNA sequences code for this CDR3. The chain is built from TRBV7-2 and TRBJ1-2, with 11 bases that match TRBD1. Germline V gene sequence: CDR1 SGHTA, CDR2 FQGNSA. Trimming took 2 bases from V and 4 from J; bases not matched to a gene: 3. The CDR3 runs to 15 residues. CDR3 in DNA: TGTGCCAGCAGCTTAACCGGGACAGGGGGCTATGGCTACACCTTC. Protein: CASSLTGTGGYGYTF. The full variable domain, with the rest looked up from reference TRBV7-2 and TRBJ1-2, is GAGVSQSPSNKVTEKGKDVELRCDPISGHTALYWYRQSLGQGLEFLIYFQGNSAPDKSGLPSDRFSAERTGGSVSTLTIQRTQQEDSAVYLCASSLTGTGGYGYTFGSGTRLTVV.

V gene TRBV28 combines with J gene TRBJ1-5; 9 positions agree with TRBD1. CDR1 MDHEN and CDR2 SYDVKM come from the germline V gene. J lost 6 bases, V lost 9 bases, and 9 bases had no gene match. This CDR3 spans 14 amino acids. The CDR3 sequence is CASLTGGWSQPQHF. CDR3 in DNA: TGTGCCAGTCTTACAGGGGGCTGGAGTCAGCCCCAGCATTTT. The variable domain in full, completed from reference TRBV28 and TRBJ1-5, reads DVKVTQSSRYLVKRTGEKVFLECVQDMDHENMFWYRQDPGLGLRLIYFSYDVKMKEKGDIPEGYSVSREKKERFSLILESASTNQTSMYLCASLTGGWSQPQHFGDGTRLSIL.

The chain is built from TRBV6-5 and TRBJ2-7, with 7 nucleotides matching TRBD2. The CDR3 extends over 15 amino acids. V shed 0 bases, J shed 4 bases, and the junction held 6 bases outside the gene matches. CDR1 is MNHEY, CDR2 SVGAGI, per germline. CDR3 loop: CASSYSPGGFYEQYF. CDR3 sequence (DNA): TGTGCCAGCAGTTACTCCCCGGGGGGATTTTACGAGCAGTACTTC.